The T cell receptor beta chain under discussion was sequenced for a study of T cells expressing NK-cell markers. The wider study: Seven donors tested HCMV-seropositive and one tested seronegative among the eight sequenced. Study-wide results and limits: The CD3+CD56-NKG2C+ fraction was also led by these clonotypes in a handful of donors. Questions lingered over whether expanded NKG2C+ T cell clones were HCMV-specific.

The CDR3 contains 15 residues. Germline V gene lookup returns CDR1 SGHNT and CDR2 YENEEA. The TCR beta cDNA came from 5'RACE template switching with UMIs. TCRdb reprocessed the 5' RACE reads and stores each CDR3 protein as one record, lacking DNA. The sample has around 470,000 distinct CDR3 sequences, and its top ten clones hold more than 1.4%. Notes on this clonotype: What it recognizes is unknown.

The rearrangement links TRBV11-3 to TRBJ2-7; TCRdb indicates TRBD1, and absent DNA this call remains unverified. The sequencing input was blood T cells: a sorted CD56 or NKG2C T cell subset, CD4+ or CD8+ T cells, or bulk PBMC T cells (not recorded which). This receptor was taken from a woman aged 45-59 years in good health. The CDR3: CASSSLGQTNYEQYF. The full variable domain, with the rest looked up from reference TRBV11-3 and TRBJ2-7, is EAGVVQSPRYKIIEKKQPVAFWCNPISGHNTLYWYLQNLGQGPELLIRYENEEAVDDSQLPKDRFSAERLKGVDSTLKIQPAELGDSAVYLCASSSLGQTNYEQYFGPGTRLTVT.